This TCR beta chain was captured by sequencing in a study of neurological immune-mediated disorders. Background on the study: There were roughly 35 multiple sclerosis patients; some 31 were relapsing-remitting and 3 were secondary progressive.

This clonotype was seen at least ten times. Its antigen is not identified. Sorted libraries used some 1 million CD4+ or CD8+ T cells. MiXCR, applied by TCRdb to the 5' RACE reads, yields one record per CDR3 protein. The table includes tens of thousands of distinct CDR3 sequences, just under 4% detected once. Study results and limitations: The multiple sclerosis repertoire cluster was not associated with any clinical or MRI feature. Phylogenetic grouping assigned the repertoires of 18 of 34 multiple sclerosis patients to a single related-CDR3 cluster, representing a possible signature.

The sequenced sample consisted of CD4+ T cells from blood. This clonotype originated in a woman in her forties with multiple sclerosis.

The CDR3 spells CASSLLEAVSSTDTQYF. As DNA, the CDR3 is TGTGCCAGCAGCCTCCTGGAGGCGGTCTCTAGCACAGATACGCAGTATTTT. The chain employs TRBV7-8 and TRBJ2-3, with D tentatively TRBD2 (5 bases). Germline CDR1 SGHVS, CDR2 FQNEAQ. Between the trimmed V and J ends, which lost 5 bases and 0 bases, there was a span of 18 bases. The CDR3 consists of 17 residues.